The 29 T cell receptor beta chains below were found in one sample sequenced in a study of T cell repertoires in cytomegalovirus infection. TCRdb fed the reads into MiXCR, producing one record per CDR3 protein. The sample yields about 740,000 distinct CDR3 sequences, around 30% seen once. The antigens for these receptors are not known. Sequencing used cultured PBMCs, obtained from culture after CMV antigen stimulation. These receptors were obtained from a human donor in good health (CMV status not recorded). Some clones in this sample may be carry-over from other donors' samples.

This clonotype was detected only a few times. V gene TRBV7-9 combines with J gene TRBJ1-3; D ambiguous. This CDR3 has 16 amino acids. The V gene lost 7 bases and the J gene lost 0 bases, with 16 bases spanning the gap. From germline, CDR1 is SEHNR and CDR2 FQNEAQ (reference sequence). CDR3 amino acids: CASNGEPDFSGNTIYF. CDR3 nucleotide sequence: TGTGCCAGCAACGGCGAACCGGACTTCTCTGGAAACACCATATATTTT.

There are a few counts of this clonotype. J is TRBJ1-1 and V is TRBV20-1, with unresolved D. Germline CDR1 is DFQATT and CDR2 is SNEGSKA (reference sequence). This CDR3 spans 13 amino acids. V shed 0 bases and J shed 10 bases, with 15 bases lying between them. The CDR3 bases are TGCAGTGCTAGAGACCCACTCGCCGAGGCAGCTTTCTTT. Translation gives CSARDPLAEAAFF.

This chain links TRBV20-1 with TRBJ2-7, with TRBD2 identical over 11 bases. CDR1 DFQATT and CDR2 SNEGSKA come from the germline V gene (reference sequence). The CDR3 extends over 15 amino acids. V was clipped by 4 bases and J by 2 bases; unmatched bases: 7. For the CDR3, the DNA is TGCAGTGCTAAAGATAGCGGGGGGGCTGCCTACGAGCAGTACTTC. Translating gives CSAKDSGGAAYEQYF.

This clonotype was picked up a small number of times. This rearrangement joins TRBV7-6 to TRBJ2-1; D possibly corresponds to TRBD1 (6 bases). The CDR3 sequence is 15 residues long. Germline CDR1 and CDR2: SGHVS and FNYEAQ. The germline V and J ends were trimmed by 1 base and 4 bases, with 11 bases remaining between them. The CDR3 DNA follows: TGTGCCAGCAGCTTAGTCACAGGGCTGTACAATGAGCAGTTCTTC. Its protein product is CASSLVTGLYNEQFF.

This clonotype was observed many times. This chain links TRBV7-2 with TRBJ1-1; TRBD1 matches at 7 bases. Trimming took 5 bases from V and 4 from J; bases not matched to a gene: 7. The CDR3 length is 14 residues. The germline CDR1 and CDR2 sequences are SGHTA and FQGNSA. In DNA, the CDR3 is TGTGCCAGCAGCATCCGGGACAGCCGCACTGAAGCTTTCTTT. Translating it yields CASSIRDSRTEAFF.

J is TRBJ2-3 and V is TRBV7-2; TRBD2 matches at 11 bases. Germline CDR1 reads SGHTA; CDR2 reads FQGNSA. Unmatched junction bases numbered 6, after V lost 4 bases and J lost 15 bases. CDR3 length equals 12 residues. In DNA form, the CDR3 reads TGTGCCAGCAGCTCACTAGCGGGAGATGATTATTTT. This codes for CASSSLAGDDYF.

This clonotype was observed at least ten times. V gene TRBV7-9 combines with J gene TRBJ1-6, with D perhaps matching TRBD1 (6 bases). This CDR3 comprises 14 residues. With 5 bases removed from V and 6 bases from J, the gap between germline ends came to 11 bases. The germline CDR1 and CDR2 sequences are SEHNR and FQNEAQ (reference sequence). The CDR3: CASSLRTVNSPLHF. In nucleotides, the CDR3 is TGTGCCAGCAGCCTGCGGACAGTTAATTCACCCCTCCACTTT.

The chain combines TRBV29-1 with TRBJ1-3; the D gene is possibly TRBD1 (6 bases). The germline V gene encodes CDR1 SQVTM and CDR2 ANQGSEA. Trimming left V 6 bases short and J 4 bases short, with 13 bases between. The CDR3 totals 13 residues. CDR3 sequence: CSVRRQAGNTIYF. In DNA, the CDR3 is TGCAGCGTGAGACGACAGGCGGGAAACACCATATATTTT. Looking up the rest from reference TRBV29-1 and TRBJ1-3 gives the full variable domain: SAVISQKPSRDICQRGTSLTIQCQVDSQVTMMFWYRQQPGQSLTLIATANQGSEATYESGFVIDKFPISRPNLTFSTLTVSNMSPEDSSIYLCSVRRQAGNTIYFGEGSWLTVV.

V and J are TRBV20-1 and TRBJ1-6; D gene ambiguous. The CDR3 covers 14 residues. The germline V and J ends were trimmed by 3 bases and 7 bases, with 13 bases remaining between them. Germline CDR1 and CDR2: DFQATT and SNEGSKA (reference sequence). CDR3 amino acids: CSASTQARNSPLHF. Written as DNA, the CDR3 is TGCAGTGCTAGTACCCAGGCGCGGAATTCACCCCTCCACTTT.

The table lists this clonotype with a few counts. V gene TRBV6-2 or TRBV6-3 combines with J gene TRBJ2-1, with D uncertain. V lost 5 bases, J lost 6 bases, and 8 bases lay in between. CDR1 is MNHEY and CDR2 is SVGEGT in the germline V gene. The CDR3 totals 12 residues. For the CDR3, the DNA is TGTGCCAGCAGTCGACGGAGCAATGAGCAGTTCTTC. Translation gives CASSRRSNEQFF.

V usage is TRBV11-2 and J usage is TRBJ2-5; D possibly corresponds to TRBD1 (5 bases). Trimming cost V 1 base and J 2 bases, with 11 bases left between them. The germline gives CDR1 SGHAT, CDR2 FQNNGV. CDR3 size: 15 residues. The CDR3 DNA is TGTGCCAGCAGCTTAGGTCTACCAGGGCAAGAGACCCAGTACTTC. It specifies CASSLGLPGQETQYF.

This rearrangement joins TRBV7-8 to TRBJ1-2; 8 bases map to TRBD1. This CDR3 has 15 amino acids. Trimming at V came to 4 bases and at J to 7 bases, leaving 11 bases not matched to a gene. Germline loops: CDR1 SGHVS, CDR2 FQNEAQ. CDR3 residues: CASSSRDRWLLGYTF. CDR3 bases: TGTGCCAGCAGCTCGCGGGACAGGTGGCTTCTTGGCTACACCTTC.

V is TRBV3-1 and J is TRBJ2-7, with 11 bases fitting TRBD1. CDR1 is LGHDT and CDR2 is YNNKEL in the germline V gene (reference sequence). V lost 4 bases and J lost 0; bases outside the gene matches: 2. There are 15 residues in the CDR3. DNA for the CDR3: TGTGCCAGCAGCCGAGGGACAGGGGGCTCCTACGAGCAGTACTTC. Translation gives CASSRGTGGSYEQYF.

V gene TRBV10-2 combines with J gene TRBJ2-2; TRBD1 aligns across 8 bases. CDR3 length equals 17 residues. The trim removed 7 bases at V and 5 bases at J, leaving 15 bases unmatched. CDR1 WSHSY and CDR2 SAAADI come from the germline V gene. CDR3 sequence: CASTPRRQGKRTGELFF. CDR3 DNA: TGCGCCAGCACCCCAAGGCGACAGGGGAAGAGGACCGGGGAGCTGTTTTTT.

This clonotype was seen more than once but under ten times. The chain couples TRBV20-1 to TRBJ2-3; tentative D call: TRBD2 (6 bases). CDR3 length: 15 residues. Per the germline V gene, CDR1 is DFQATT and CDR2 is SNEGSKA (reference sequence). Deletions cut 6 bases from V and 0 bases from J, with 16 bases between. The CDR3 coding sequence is TGCAGTGCAACGCCGGGCGGGACCAGCACAGATACGCAGTATTTT. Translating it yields CSATPGGTSTDTQYF.

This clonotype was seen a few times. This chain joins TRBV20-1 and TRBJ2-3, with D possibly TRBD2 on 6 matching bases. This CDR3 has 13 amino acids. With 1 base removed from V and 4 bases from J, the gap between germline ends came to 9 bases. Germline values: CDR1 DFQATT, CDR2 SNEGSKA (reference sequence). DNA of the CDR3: TGCAGTGCTAGAGTTAGCGGTCCAGATACGCAGTATTTT. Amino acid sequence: CSARVSGPDTQYF.

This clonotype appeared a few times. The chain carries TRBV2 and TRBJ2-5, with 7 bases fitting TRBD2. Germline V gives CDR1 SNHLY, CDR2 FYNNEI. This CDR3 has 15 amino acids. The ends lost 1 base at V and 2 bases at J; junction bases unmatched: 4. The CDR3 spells CASSEGASGQETQYF. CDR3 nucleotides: TGTGCCAGCAGTGAAGGGGCTAGCGGTCAAGAGACCCAGTACTTC.

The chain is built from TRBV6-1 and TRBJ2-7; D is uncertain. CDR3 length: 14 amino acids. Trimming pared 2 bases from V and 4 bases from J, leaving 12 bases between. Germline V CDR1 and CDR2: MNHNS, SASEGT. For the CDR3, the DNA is TGTGCCAGCAGTGAAAACTTCCATATATACGAGCAGTACTTC. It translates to CASSENFHIYEQYF.

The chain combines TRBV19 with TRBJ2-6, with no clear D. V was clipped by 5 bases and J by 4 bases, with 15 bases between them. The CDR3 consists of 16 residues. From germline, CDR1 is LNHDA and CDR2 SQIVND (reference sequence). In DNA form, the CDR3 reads TGTGCCAGTAGTCCGGGCGGCAGGTGGGGGGCCAACGTCCTGACTTTC. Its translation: CASSPGGRWGANVLTF.

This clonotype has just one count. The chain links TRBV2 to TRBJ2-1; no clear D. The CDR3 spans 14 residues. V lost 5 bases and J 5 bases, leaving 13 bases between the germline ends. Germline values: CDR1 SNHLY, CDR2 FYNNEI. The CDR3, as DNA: TGTGCCAGCAGTTCAAGCCGGTCCGACAATGAGCAGTTCTTC. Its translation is CASSSSRSDNEQFF.

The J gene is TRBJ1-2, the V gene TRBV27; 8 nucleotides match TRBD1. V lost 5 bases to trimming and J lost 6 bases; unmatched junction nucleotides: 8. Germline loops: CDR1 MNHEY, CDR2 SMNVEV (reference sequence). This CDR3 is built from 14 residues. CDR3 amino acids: CASSQRTGSNGYTF. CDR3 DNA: TGTGCCAGCAGTCAACGGACAGGGAGTAATGGCTACACCTTC.

As DNA, the CDR3 is TGTGCCAGTAGCCCGAGAGACGGCAGGTTGGCCAACGTCCTGACTTTC. Protein sequence: CASSPRDGRLANVLTF. The V and J genes are TRBV19 and TRBJ2-6; D unclear. The CDR3 is 16 residues long. V shed 6 bases and J shed 6 bases, with 18 bases lying between them. In germline, CDR1 is LNHDA, CDR2 SQIVND (reference sequence).

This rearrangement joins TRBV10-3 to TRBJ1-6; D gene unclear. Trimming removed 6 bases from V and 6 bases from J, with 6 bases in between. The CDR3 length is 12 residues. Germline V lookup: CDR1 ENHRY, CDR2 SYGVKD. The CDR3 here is CAISSPNSPLHF. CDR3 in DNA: TGTGCCATCAGCTCACCTAATTCACCCCTCCACTTT.

CDR3 region: CASSLTPSQTGYNEQFF. The CDR3 nucleotides are TGTGCCAGCAGCCTCACCCCTAGCCAAACAGGGTACAATGAGCAGTTCTTC. The rearrangement joins TRBV5-6 to TRBJ2-1; D is perhaps TRBD1 (6 bases). V lost 4 bases to trimming and J lost 4 bases, with 21 bases between them. The CDR3 contains 17 residues. From germline, CDR1 is SGHDT and CDR2 YYEEEE.

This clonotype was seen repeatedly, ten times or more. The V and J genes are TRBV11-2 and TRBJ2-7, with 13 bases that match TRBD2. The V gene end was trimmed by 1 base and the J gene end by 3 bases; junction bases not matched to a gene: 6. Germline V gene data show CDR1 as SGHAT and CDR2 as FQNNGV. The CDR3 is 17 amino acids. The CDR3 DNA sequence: TGTGCCAGCAGCTTAGGTGAACTAGCGGGGGGGTACTACGAGCAGTACTTC. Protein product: CASSLGELAGGYYEQYF.

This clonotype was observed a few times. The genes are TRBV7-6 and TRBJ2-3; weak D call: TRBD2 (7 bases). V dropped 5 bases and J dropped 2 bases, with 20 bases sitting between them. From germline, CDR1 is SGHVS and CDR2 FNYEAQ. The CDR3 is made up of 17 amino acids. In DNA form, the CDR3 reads TGTGCCAGCAGCAAGATGGGCGGGGGCCTTATCACAGATACGCAGTATTTT. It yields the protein CASSKMGGGLITDTQYF.

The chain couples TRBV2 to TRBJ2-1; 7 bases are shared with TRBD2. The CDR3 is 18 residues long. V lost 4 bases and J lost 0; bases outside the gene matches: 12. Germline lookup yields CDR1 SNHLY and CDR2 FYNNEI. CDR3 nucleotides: TGTGCCAGCAGTGGGAGGGAAGTGGGGACTACCTCCTACAATGAGCAGTTCTTC. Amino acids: CASSGREVGTTSYNEQFF.

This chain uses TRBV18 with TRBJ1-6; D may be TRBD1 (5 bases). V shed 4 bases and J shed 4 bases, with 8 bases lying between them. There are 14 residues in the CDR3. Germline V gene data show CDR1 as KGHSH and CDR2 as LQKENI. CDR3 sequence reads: CASSLQAYNSPLHF. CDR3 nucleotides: TGTGCCAGCTCACTACAGGCATATAATTCACCCCTCCACTTT.

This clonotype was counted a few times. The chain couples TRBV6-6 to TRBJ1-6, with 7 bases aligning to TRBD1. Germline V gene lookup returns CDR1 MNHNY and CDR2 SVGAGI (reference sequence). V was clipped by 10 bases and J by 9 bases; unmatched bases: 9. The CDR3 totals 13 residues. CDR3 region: CATRAGGSSPLHF. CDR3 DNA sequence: TGTGCCACCAGGGCAGGGGGTAGTTCACCCCTCCACTTT.